This is a list of T cell receptor beta chains from one sample in a study of blood T cell repertoires in COVID-19. TCRdb's table, derived via immunoSEQ multiplex PCR, lists solely in-frame clones and lacks some. The top ten clones hold about 4.1% of a sample with around 150,000 clones, about 85% of them seen once. The sequencing sample was made of peripheral blood. The receptors come from a woman between 55 and 75 years old with active or convalescent COVID-19. Each CDR3 is given with its conserved first and last residue. The D gene is left open where the match is weak. Not every row has a clone size; where given, it reads once, few, many or a size class.

v_gene	d_gene	abundance	j_gene	CDR3aa	CDR3nt
TRBV4-3	NA	NA	TRBJ1-5	CASSQDAGTNQPQHF	TGCGCCAGCAGCCAAGATGCGGGGACCAATCAGCCCCAGCATTTT
TRBV6-5	TRBD1	NA	TRBJ1-2	CASSYYGQGANYGYTF	TGTGCCAGCAGTTACTATGGACAGGGGGCAAACTATGGCTACACCTTC
TRBV10-3	NA	NA	TRBJ2-3	CAISAPETGGTDTQYF	TGTGCCATCAGTGCCCCCGAGACGGGGGGCACAGATACGCAGTATTTT
TRBV13	TRBD1	NA	TRBJ1-2	CASSFKDRGPWYGYTF	TGTGCCAGCAGCTTTAAGGACAGGGGGCCTTGGTATGGCTACACCTTC
TRBV9	TRBD1	NA	TRBJ1-5	CASSASGQGNQPQHF	TGTGCCAGCAGCGCATCCGGACAGGGCAATCAGCCCCAGCATTTT
TRBV3-1/TRBV3-2	NA	NA	TRBJ2-7	CASSPRSGAYEQYF	TGTGCCAGCAGCCCCCGCAGCGGAGCTTACGAGCAGTACTTC
TRBV11-2	NA	NA	TRBJ1-4	CASSSRSEKLFF	TGTGCCAGCAGCAGTCGGTCGGAAAAACTGTTTTTT
TRBV4-3	NA	few	TRBJ1-4	CASSPQGGEANEKLFF	TGCGCCAGCAGCCCCCAAGGGGGAGAAGCTAATGAAAAACTGTTTTTT
TRBV7-9	TRBD1	NA	TRBJ1-6	CASSLEAGGNSPLHF	TGTGCCAGCAGCTTAGAGGCAGGGGGCAATTCACCCCTCCACTTT
TRBV6-5	NA	NA	TRBJ2-3	CASKLRVQDTQYF	TGTGCCAGCAAACTCAGGGTTCAGGATACGCAGTATTTT
TRBV27	NA	few	TRBJ1-1	CASSLLQQGGGTEAFF	TGTGCCAGCAGTTTACTTCAACAGGGAGGGGGCACTGAAGCTTTCTTT
TRBV7-9	NA	NA	TRBJ1-5	CASSLMASNQPQHF	TGTGCCAGCAGCTTAATGGCAAGCAATCAGCCCCAGCATTTT
TRBV10-1	TRBD1	few	TRBJ1-4	CATKVTGEEKLFF	TGCGCCACCAAGGTGACAGGGGAAGAAAAACTGTTTTTT
TRBV10-3	TRBD1	NA	TRBJ2-1	CAISAGTGGNNEQFF	TGTGCCATCAGTGCAGGGACAGGGGGAAACAATGAGCAGTTCTTC